Below are 24 T cell receptor beta chains sequenced from a single sample in a study of shared clonotypes between healthy human individuals. Produced via immunoSEQ multiplex PCR; TCRdb's table is partial and in-frame only. This table holds more than 400,000 clones, about 72% found once. The material sequenced was PBMCs. The origin of the receptors is a woman aged 40 to 50 in good health. Some clones in this sample may be carry-over from other donors' samples.

This clone was seen a single time. The chain links TRBV11-2 to TRBJ2-7, with 7 bases aligning to TRBD2. This CDR3 is 18 amino acids long. Germline V gives CDR1 SGHAT, CDR2 FQNNGV. J lost 1 base, V lost 11 bases, and 23 bases had no gene match. The CDR3 coding sequence is TGTGCCCCCCGCGCCGTACCTGACCGGGAGGCGATTTCCTACGAGCAGTACTTC. This sequence encodes CAPRAVPDREAISYEQYF.

The count of this clone is one. This may arise from a read error, as a much more abundant clone is one base away. The chain joins TRBV18 to TRBJ2-3; D might be TRBD1 (5 bases). V lost 5 bases and J 5 bases, leaving 14 bases between the germline ends. Germline V gene data show CDR1 as KGHSH and CDR2 as LQKENI. CDR3 length: 14 amino acids. The CDR3 protein is CASSSPWGGDTQYF. In nucleotides, the CDR3 is TGTGCCAGCTCATCCCCCTGGGGCGGAGATACGCAGTATTTT.

The V call is TRBV4-1, the J call TRBJ2-3; TRBD2 is a possible D gene (5 bases). This CDR3 is built from 15 residues. CDR1 MGHRA and CDR2 YSYEKL come from the germline V gene. The V gene lost 1 base and the J gene lost 6 bases, with 14 bases spanning the gap. In DNA, the CDR3 is TGCGCCAGCAGCCAAGTTGCACTAGAATTGGATACGCAGTATTTT. It translates to CASSQVALELDTQYF.

A single count supports this clone. The chain employs TRBV30 and TRBJ1-1; D perhaps matches TRBD1 (6 bases). This CDR3 has 14 amino acids. Deletions cut 0 bases from V and 3 bases from J, with 11 bases between. CDR1 is GTSNPN, CDR2 SVGIG, per germline (reference sequence). The chain's CDR3 is CAWSVGNRDTEAFF. The CDR3 coding sequence is TGTGCCTGGAGTGTTGGTAACAGGGACACTGAAGCTTTCTTT.

The rearrangement links TRBV30 to TRBJ2-2; TRBD1 agrees at 9 bases. This CDR3 region has 17 residues. Germline trimming cut 1 base from V and 6 bases from J; bases unmatched to any gene: 12. Per germline, CDR1 GTSNPN and CDR2 SVGIG (reference sequence). In nucleotides, the CDR3 is TGTGCCTGGAGTGCCCCCAACAGGGGGCTAATGTCCGGGGAGCTGTTTTTT. Encoded protein: CAWSAPNRGLMSGELFF.

The gene calls are TRBV15 and TRBJ2-7; a weak D match, TRBD2 (6 bases). The CDR3 consists of 13 residues. Germline loops: CDR1 LNHNV, CDR2 YYDKDF (reference sequence). Trimming stripped 5 bases from V and 2 bases from J, with 10 bases between. In DNA form, the CDR3 reads TGTGCCACCAGCGGCGGACTAACCTACGAGCAGTACTTC. It is translated as CATSGGLTYEQYF.

V gene TRBV18 combines with J gene TRBJ2-3; the D is unclear. The ends were cut back, 2 bases at V and 6 bases at J, with 6 bases in the middle. The CDR3 spans 12 residues. Per the germline V gene, CDR1 is KGHSH and CDR2 is LQKENI. Here the CDR3 reads CASSPMRDTQYF. CDR3 DNA: TGTGCCAGCTCACCAATGAGGGATACGCAGTATTTT.

This clone is a singleton in its sample. This chain connects TRBV10-3 to TRBJ2-1; 12 bases match TRBD2. Germline trimming cut 4 bases from V and 0 bases from J; bases unmatched to any gene: 10. The CDR3 loop spans 19 amino acids. Germline CDR1 reads ENHRY; CDR2 reads SYGVKD. The CDR3 nucleotides read TGTGCCATCAGTGGGTCCGCTAGCGGGAGGGTGGGCTCCTACAATGAGCAGTTCTTC. Translating it yields CAISGSASGRVGSYNEQFF.

The V gene is TRBV7-9, the J gene TRBJ2-1, with D tentatively TRBD2 (5 bases). V was clipped by 6 bases and J by 4 bases, with 19 bases between them. The germline CDR1 and CDR2 sequences are SEHNR and FQNEAQ (reference sequence). The CDR3 is 16 residues long. Here the CDR3 DNA reads TGTGCCAGCAGAGCCCCTTTAGCGATACGGTACAATGAGCAGTTCTTC. This sequence encodes CASRAPLAIRYNEQFF.

The V call is TRBV10-3, the J call TRBJ2-5; D gene uncertain. The germline V and J ends were trimmed by 0 bases and 5 bases, with 10 bases remaining between them. CDR3 size: 14 residues. Germline V CDR1 and CDR2: ENHRY, SYGVKD. CDR3 sequence: CAISESAGGETQYF. The CDR3 region has the DNA TGTGCCATCAGTGAGTCGGCAGGTGGGGAGACCCAGTACTTC.

This sequence joins TRBV4-2 and TRBJ2-3, with a tentative D call TRBD2 (6 bases). V was trimmed by 4 bases and J by 0 bases, leaving 14 bases between them. The CDR3 sequence is 16 residues long. CDR1 LGHNA and CDR2 YNFKEQ come from the germline V gene. CDR3 amino acids: CASSLVAESSTDTQYF. For the CDR3, the DNA is TGTGCCAGCAGCCTAGTAGCGGAATCTAGCACAGATACGCAGTATTTT.

This clone was observed a few times. The chain recombines TRBV19 with TRBJ2-5; tentatively, D is TRBD1 or TRBD2 (5 bases each). TRBJ2-7 matches the DNA end more closely, so the J call is doubtful. CDR1 LNHDA and CDR2 SQIVND come from the germline V gene (reference sequence). CDR3 length equals 13 residues. CDR3 coding DNA: TGTGCCAGTGGAAGGGACGGAGGCTACGAGCAGTACTTC. Amino acid sequence: CASGRDGGYEQYF.

The V call is TRBV4-1, the J call TRBJ2-3; 9 bases fit TRBD2. CDR1 is MGHRA and CDR2 is YSYEKL in the germline V gene. V lost 4 bases and J lost 0; bases outside the gene matches: 2. CDR3 size: 15 residues. The CDR3 region has the DNA TGCGCCAGCAGCCTTACTAGCGGGAGCACAGATACGCAGTATTTT. Encoded protein: CASSLTSGSTDTQYF.

This clone has a handful of counts. The chain has TRBV19 and TRBJ1-1, with D unclear. The CDR3 totals 12 residues. Trimming took off 1 base at V and 6 bases at J, with 6 bases between the two ends. Germline V gene lookup returns CDR1 LNHDA and CDR2 SQIVND (reference sequence). This chain's CDR3 is CASSIVRSEAFF. In DNA, the CDR3 is TGTGCCAGTAGTATAGTCCGATCTGAAGCTTTCTTT.

This clone turned up a few times. Other DNA sequences from this sample encode an identical CDR3 as well. CDR3 DNA: TGTGCCAGCAGCTTAGCGGCGGTAGGGGCGGGGGTTGAAAAACTGTTTTTT. Encoded protein: CASSLAAVGAGVEKLFF. The J gene is TRBJ1-4, the V gene TRBV7-8; D may be TRBD1 (5 bases). The CDR3 sequence is 17 residues long. The germline gives CDR1 SGHVS, CDR2 FQNEAQ. V dropped 0 bases and J dropped 7 bases, with 18 bases sitting between them. The whole variable domain, filled in from reference TRBV7-8 and TRBJ1-4, reads GAGVSQSPRYKVAKRGQDVALRCDPISGHVSLFWYQQALGQGPEFLTYFQNEAQLDKSGLPSDRFFAERPEGSVSTLKIQRTQQEDSAVYLCASSLAAVGAGVEKLFFGSGTQLSVL.

The chain carries TRBV25-1 and TRBJ2-3, with D perhaps TRBD1 or TRBD2 (5 bases each). Germline V lookup: CDR1 MGHDK, CDR2 SYGVNS. V was shortened by 2 bases and J by 7 bases, with 10 bases between the two germline ends. This CDR3 is built from 13 residues. CDR3 loop: CASSEREGNTQYF. CDR3 in DNA: TGTGCCAGCAGTGAAAGAGAGGGGAATACGCAGTATTTT.

This chain connects TRBV13 to TRBJ2-3, with 7 bases that match TRBD1. Unmatched junction bases numbered 7, after V lost 5 bases and J lost 2 bases. This CDR3 spans 15 amino acids. Germline-derived CDR1 and CDR2 are PRHDT and FYEKMQ (reference sequence). The CDR3 DNA reads as TGTGCCAGCAGCGTAAGACAGGGTATCACAGATACGCAGTATTTT. This encodes CASSVRQGITDTQYF.

Concerning this clone itself: Other DNA sequences of this sample code for an identical CDR3. DNA of the CDR3: TGTGCCAGCAGCTTGGGTGGGAGCACAGATACGCAGTATTTT. Protein product: CASSLGGSTDTQYF. The chain combines TRBV5-4 with TRBJ2-3; no firm D call. Between the trimmed V and J ends, which lost 0 bases and 0 bases, there was a span of 5 bases. The CDR3 covers 14 residues. From germline, CDR1 is SGHNT and CDR2 YYREEE (reference sequence).

The chain is built from TRBV13 and TRBJ2-5; D not certain. There are 16 residues in the CDR3. Trimming stripped 0 bases from V and 3 bases from J, with 14 bases between. The germline V gene encodes CDR1 PRHDT and CDR2 FYEKMQ (reference sequence). In DNA form, the CDR3 reads TGTGCCAGCAGCTTAGGTAGCAGGCCCGAAGAAGAGACCCAGTACTTC. Translation gives CASSLGSRPEEETQYF.

The chain couples TRBV28 to TRBJ1-2; 11 bases agree with TRBD1. CDR1 is MDHEN and CDR2 is SYDVKM in the germline V gene. V shed 3 bases and J 9 bases; nucleotides not matched to a gene: 6. This CDR3 comprises 14 residues. DNA of the CDR3: TGTGCCAGCAGTTTCTGGACAGGGGGCGTTAGCTACACCTTC. Protein sequence: CASSFWTGGVSYTF.

The J gene is TRBJ1-3, the V gene TRBV9; tentatively, D is TRBD1 (6 bases). The CDR3 sequence is 17 residues long. With 3 bases removed from V and 0 bases from J, the gap between germline ends came to 16 bases. Germline loops: CDR1 SGDLS, CDR2 YYNGEE. CDR3 amino acids: CASSGHRAPVSGNTIYF. CDR3 nucleotide sequence: TGTGCCAGCAGCGGACACAGGGCGCCGGTCTCTGGAAACACCATATATTTT.

The CDR3 sequence is CASSSPGQGFRGQYF. The CDR3, as DNA: TGTGCCAGCAGTTCACCGGGACAGGGCTTTCGAGGGCAGTACTTC. The chain recombines TRBV28 with TRBJ2-7, with 9 nucleotides matching TRBD1. The junction had 13 bases not matched to a gene; V was cut back by 4 bases and J by 9 bases. Germline loops: CDR1 MDHEN, CDR2 SYDVKM. The CDR3 is made up of 15 amino acids.

This clone was seen only once. This clone may be a read error of a much larger clone one base away. This chain links TRBV7-8 with TRBJ2-7; 8 bases agree with TRBD2. The CDR3 has 13 residues. Trimming took 5 bases from V and 2 from J; bases not matched to a gene: 2. Germline V gene sequence: CDR1 SGHVS, CDR2 FQNEAQ. CDR3 amino acids: CASSVSGAYEQYF. The CDR3 nucleotides are TGTGCCAGCAGCGTTAGCGGGGCCTACGAGCAGTACTTC.

This chain uses TRBV15 with TRBJ1-5; D gene ambiguous. The CDR3 has 16 amino acids. The V gene lost 1 base and the J gene lost 0 bases, with 10 bases spanning the gap. CDR1 is LNHNV, CDR2 YYDKDF, per germline (reference sequence). As DNA, the CDR3 is TGTGCCACCAGCAGAGCTTACAGTTATAGCAATCAGCCCCAGCATTTT. Translating gives CATSRAYSYSNQPQHF.